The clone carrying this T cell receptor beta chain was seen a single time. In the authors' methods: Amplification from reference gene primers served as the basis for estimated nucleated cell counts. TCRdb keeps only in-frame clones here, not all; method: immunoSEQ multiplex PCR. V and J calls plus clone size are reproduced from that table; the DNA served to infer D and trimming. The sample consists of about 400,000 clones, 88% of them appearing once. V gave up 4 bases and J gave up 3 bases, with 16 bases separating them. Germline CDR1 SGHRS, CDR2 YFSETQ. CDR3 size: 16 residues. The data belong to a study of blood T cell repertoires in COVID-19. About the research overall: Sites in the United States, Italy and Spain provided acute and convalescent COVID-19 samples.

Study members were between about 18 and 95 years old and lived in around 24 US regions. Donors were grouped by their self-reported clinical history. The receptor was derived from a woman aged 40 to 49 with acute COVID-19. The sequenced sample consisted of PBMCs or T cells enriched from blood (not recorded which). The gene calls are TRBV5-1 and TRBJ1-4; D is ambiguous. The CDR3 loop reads CASSPEGGRSNEKLFF. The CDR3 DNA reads TGCGCCAGCAGCCCGGAGGGAGGAAGGTCTAATGAAAAACTGTTTTTT.